The rows below give T cell receptor beta chains drawn from one sample of a study of T-cell memory formation after mild COVID-19. TCRdb recomputed calls from the 5' RACE reads with MiXCR, one row per CDR3 protein. The data contain some 13,000 distinct CDR3 sequences, 12% of them singletons. Source material: PBMCs or a T cell subset sorted from them (not recorded which). These receptors all come from an adult woman who had mild COVID-19 (a few samples of this study predate the infection). Cell type and time point are not known. The conserved cysteine and the conserved F or W are not part of the CDR3 here. Not every row has a clone size; where given, it reads once, few, many or a size class.

CDR3aa,abundance,j_gene,v_gene
SVAPGTGGLEQY,many,TRBJ2-7,TRBV29-1
ASSLNQGAKGYT,many,TRBJ1-2,TRBV9
ASSSGAGRGQPQH,many,TRBJ1-5,TRBV7-8
ASSPPGQGREQY,many,TRBJ2-7,TRBV12-3/TRBV12-4
AIKDEYNSPLH,-,TRBJ1-6,TRBV10-3
ATSLLYTGELF,many,TRBJ2-2,TRBV24-1
ASSYTAGRGIAGAYEQY,many,TRBJ2-7,TRBV6-2/TRBV6-3
ASSVDLGDYGYT,few,TRBJ1-2,TRBV9
ASSPLAGGPHETQY,many,TRBJ2-5,TRBV4-1
ASSQGGEFGDTQY,many,TRBJ2-3,TRBV14
SVMHLEGPNQPQH,many,TRBJ1-5,TRBV29-1
SVPGQGAVEAF,many,TRBJ1-1,TRBV29-1
ASSDSGWETQY,many,TRBJ2-5,TRBV12-3/TRBV12-4
ASSLAGGGYQETQY,many,TRBJ2-5,TRBV5-4
ASSSAGGSPLH,-,TRBJ1-6,TRBV5-4
ASSPPEGRGTEAF,many,TRBJ1-1,TRBV18
ASSLWTGASYEQY,-,TRBJ2-7,TRBV13
ASSPSDFTRKY,-,TRBJ2-7,TRBV12-3/TRBV12-4
ASSQAGVRATEAF,many,TRBJ1-1,TRBV4-1
SAKESSYEQY,many,TRBJ2-7,TRBV29-1
ASSRPRVKSEEKLF,many,TRBJ1-4,TRBV19
ASRGLGLAGDEQY,many,TRBJ2-7,TRBV19